One T cell receptor (beta chain) is described in this entry. Its antigen remains unidentified. This entry is derived from a study of CD8 T cells in ankylosing spondylitis. Making the TCR beta libraries involved quantitative 5'-RACE with molecular barcodes. TCRdb redid the calling of the 5' RACE reads with MiXCR, one entry per CDR3 protein. This table has around 340,000 distinct CDR3 sequences, about 20% appearing once. General study results and limits: About 8 highly homologous variants made up a TCR beta motif, and this motif appeared characteristic of ankylosing spondylitis blood. Disease-associated clones were reportedly significantly overrepresented in matched ankylosing spondylitis synovial fluid. Clones linked with disease were CD8+ and fairly uncommon in the peripheral blood.

This TCR came from a male donor with ankylosing spondylitis or in good health (not recorded which). The sequenced sample was blood, either unsorted or a sorted T cell fraction (not recorded which).

CDR3 amino acids: CASSLAGGGAREQFF. The DNA for the CDR3 is TGTGCCAGCAGCTTAGCCGGTGGGGGGGCCCGTGAGCAGTTCTTC. The chain carries TRBV11-2 and TRBJ2-1, with D possibly being TRBD2 (7 bases). Trimming shortened V by 1 base and J by 9 bases, and 16 bases separated the two germline ends. Germline V gene lookup returns CDR1 SGHAT and CDR2 FQNNGV. CDR3 length: 15 amino acids. Full variable domain (outside the CDR3, taken from reference TRBV11-2 and TRBJ2-1): EAGVAQSPRYKIIEKRQSVAFWCNPISGHATLYWYQQILGQGPKLLIQFQNNGVVDDSQLPKDRFSAERLKGVDSTLKIQPAKLEDSAVYLCASSLAGGGAREQFFGPGTRLTVL.